This record looks at one T cell receptor (beta chain) sequence and its context. At one boundary the junction diverges from the germline segment, which might be a read error. This specimen comes from a study of shared clonotypes between healthy human individuals. Input per replicate PCR of unsorted PBMC was roughly 290 ng DNA, corresponding to 32,000 or so T cell genomes. Produced via immunoSEQ multiplex PCR; TCRdb's table is partial and in-frame only. The sample contains more than 450,000 clones, around 74% of which appear only once. Looked up from germline, CDR1 is SSHAT and CDR2 is FNYEAQ (reference sequence). CDR3 size: 14 residues. Approximately 100 million PBMCs per unsorted sample were used for genomic DNA.

The TCR was taken from a woman aged 40 to 50 in good health. Some clones in this sample may be carry-over from other donors' samples. V usage is TRBV7-7 and J usage is TRBJ2-2; no clear D gene. The material sequenced was PBMCs. CDR3 amino acids: CASSQLLNTGELFF. The DNA for the CDR3 is TGTGCTAGCAGCCAACTTTTGAACACCGGGGAGCTGTTTTTT. Full variable domain (missing parts from reference TRBV7-7 and TRBJ2-2): GAGVSQSPRYKVTKRGQDVTLRCDPISSHATLYWYQQALGQGPEFLTYFNYEAQPDKSGLPSDRFSAERPEGSISTLTIQRTEQRDSAMYRCASSQLLNTGELFFGEGSRLTVL.